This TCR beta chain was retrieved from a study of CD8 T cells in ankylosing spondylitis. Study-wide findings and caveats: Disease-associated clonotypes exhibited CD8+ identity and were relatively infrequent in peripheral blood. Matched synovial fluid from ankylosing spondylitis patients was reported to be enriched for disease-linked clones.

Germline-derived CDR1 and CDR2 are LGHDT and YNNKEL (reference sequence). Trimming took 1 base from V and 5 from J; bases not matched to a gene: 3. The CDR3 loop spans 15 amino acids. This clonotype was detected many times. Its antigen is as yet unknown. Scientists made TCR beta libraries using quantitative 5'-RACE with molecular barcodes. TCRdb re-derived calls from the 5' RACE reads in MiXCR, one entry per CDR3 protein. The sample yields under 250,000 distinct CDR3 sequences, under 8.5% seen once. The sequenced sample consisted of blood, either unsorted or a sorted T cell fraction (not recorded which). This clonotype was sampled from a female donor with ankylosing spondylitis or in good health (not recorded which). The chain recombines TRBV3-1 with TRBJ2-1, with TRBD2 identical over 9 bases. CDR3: CASSQAGLANNEQFF. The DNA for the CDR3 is TGTGCCAGCAGCCAAGCGGGACTAGCCAACAATGAGCAGTTCTTC.